The source of this T cell receptor beta chain is a study of CD8 T cells in ankylosing spondylitis (dated by TCRdb to 2017 to 2019). In terms of the full investigation: The study set out to find disease-linked TCR variants by profiling T cell receptor beta repertoires in ankylosing spondylitis patients and healthy donors. Samples of peripheral blood were taken, and for ankylosing spondylitis patients, synovial fluid was collected as well. In total, the full study cohort was made up of roughly 110 healthy donors and some 26 ankylosing spondylitis patients. Findings and caveats that apply to the study as a whole: Some motif variants were previously reported in synovial fluid and blood of reactive arthritis patients, suggesting common disease-initiation mechanisms. The disease-linked clones showed a CD8+ phenotype and occurred at relatively low frequencies in peripheral blood. Significant enrichment of the disease-linked clones was reported in matched synovial fluid samples from ankylosing spondylitis patients. Blood from ankylosing spondylitis patients appeared to be characterized by a TCR beta motif composed of eight highly homologous amino acid variants.

The CDR3 holds 14 amino acids from the cysteine to the phenylalanine. Just the 42-base CDR3 DNA is kept, in frame starting at base 1. For CDR1 and CDR2, the germline V gene lists SGHTA and FQGNSA. Deletion took 7 bases off V and 8 bases off J, with a span of 17 bases between the germline ends. For this clonotype: It lacks a known antigen. Base qualities were left out, and no much larger clone turns up one base away.

Instrument on record: Illumina HiSeq 2500. Quantitative 5'-RACE with molecular barcodes was used to prepare TCR beta libraries. The paper's processing steps were these. Disease-linked TCR variants were identified with a new computational method built on a probabilistic model of VDJ rearrangement. Starting from the raw public reads, TCRdb applied fastp trimming at Q25, assembled clones with MiXCR and retained in-frame beta chains. All rows with the same CDR3 protein become a single entry with the most common DNA and genes. None of the V and J calls come from the authors' own analysis; TCRdb made them. The sample table holds roughly 470,000 distinct CDR3 sequences, of which approximately 26% were seen once. Of the sample, 0.85% to 1% is held by the ten largest clones.

The sample consisted of blood, either unsorted or a sorted T cell fraction (not recorded which). The sequence derives from a male donor with ankylosing spondylitis. The chain is made from TRBV7-2 and TRBJ1-4; TRBD1 is a weak D gene call, 5 bases matching. The encoded CDR3 is CASTQGAYPEKLFF. The DNA sequence is TGTGCCAGCACCCAAGGGGCTTACCCCGAAAAACTGTTTTTT.